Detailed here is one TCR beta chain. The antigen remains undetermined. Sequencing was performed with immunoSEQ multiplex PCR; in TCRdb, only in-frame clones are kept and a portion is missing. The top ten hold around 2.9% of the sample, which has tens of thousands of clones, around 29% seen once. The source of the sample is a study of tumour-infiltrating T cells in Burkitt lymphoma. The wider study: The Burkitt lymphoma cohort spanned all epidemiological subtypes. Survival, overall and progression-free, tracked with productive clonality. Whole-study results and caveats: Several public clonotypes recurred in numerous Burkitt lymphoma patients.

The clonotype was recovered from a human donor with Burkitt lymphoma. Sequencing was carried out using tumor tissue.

Here the CDR3 DNA reads TGCGCCAGCAGCTTGGAGTCGCCGGACGAGACCCAGTACTTC. It translates to CASSLESPDETQYF. The chain carries TRBV5-1 and TRBJ2-5; D is uncertain. The V gene's germline CDR1 is SGHRS and CDR2 YFSETQ. The CDR3 covers 14 residues. Trimming removed 0 bases from V and 5 bases from J, with 11 bases in between.